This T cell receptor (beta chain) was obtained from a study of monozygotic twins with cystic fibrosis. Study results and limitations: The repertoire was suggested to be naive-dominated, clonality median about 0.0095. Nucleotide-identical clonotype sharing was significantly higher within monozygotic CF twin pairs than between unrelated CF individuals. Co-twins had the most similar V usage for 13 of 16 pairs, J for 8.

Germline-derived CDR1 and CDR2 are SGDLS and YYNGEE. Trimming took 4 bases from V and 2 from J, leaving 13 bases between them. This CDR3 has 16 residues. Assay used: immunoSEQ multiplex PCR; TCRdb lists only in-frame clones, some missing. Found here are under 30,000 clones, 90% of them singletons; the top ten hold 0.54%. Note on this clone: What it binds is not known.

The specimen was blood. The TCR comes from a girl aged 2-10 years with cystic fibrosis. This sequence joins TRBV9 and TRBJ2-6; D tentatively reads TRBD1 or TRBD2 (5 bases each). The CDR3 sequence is CASSHPRGAGANVLTF. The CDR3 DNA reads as TGTGCCAGCAGCCACCCACGAGGGGCTGGGGCCAACGTCCTGACTTTC. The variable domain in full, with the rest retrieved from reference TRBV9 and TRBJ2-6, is DSGVTQTPKHLITATGQRVTLRCSPRSGDLSVYWYQQSLDQGLQFLIQYYNGEERAKGNILERFSAQQFPDLHSELNLSSLELGDSALYFCASSHPRGAGANVLTFGAGSRLTVL.